The rows below give T cell receptor beta chains drawn from one sample of a study of T cells in Graves' hyperthyroidism and ophthalmopathy. MiXCR was run by TCRdb on the multiplex PCR reads, yielding one entry per CDR3 protein. The sample includes about 560,000 distinct CDR3 sequences, over 15% of them seen just once. The sample was blood. The source is a woman aged 18-35 years with Graves' hyperthyroidism. Both conserved end residues are part of each CDR3. Fields, in order: clone size, V gene, J gene, D gene, CDR3 protein, CDR3 DNA. The D gene is left open where the match is weak. Part of the rows lack a size; the others show once, few, many or a class for expanded clones.

abundance: many; v_gene: TRBV11-2; j_gene: TRBJ2-7; d_gene: TRBD2; CDR3aa: CASSLTSGTYEQYF; CDR3nt: TGTGCCAGCAGCTTGACTAGCGGAACCTACGAGCAGTACTTC
abundance: .; v_gene: TRBV7-2; j_gene: TRBJ2-2; d_gene: TRBD2; CDR3aa: CASNLRAGENTGELFF; CDR3nt: TGTGCCAGCAACCTCCGAGCGGGAGAGAACACCGGGGAGCTGTTTTTT
abundance: many; v_gene: TRBV5-5; j_gene: TRBJ1-2; d_gene: .; CDR3aa: CASSLSRGPNYGYTF; CDR3nt: TGTGCCAGCAGCTTGTCGCGAGGTCCAAACTATGGCTACACCTTC
abundance: few; v_gene: TRBV7-9; j_gene: TRBJ1-5; d_gene: TRBD1; CDR3aa: CASSLVGTGVNQPQHF; CDR3nt: TGTGCCAGCAGCTTAGTTGGGACAGGGGTTAATCAGCCCCAGCATTTT
abundance: .; v_gene: TRBV10-3; j_gene: TRBJ2-3; d_gene: TRBD2; CDR3aa: CAISDPSGSADTQYF; CDR3nt: TGTGCCATCAGTGACCCTAGCGGTAGTGCAGATACGCAGTATTTT
abundance: many; v_gene: TRBV30; j_gene: TRBJ1-1; d_gene: .; CDR3aa: CAWSGTGSNTEAFF; CDR3nt: TGTGCCTGGAGTGGAACCGGGAGTAACACTGAAGCTTTCTTT
abundance: many; v_gene: TRBV24-1; j_gene: TRBJ1-1; d_gene: TRBD1; CDR3aa: CATSDTTGLNTEAFF; CDR3nt: TGTGCCACCAGTGACACGACAGGGTTGAACACTGAAGCTTTCTTT
abundance: few; v_gene: TRBV18; j_gene: TRBJ1-4; d_gene: .; CDR3aa: CASSPDSGNEKLFF; CDR3nt: TGTGCCAGCTCGCCCGACAGCGGTAATGAAAAACTGTTTTTT
abundance: many; v_gene: TRBV6-1; j_gene: TRBJ1-2; d_gene: .; CDR3aa: CASSEEVRIGNYGYTF; CDR3nt: TGTGCCAGCAGTGAAGAGGTTCGGATAGGGAACTATGGCTACACCTTC
abundance: many; v_gene: TRBV29-1; j_gene: TRBJ2-5; d_gene: .; CDR3aa: CSVEGYRNQETQYF; CDR3nt: TGCAGCGTTGAAGGGTACAGGAACCAAGAGACCCAGTACTTC
abundance: .; v_gene: TRBV11-2; j_gene: TRBJ2-3; d_gene: .; CDR3aa: CASSLGRGRAAPLDTQYF; CDR3nt: TGTGCCAGCAGCTTGGGGAGAGGGCGCGCCGCCCCCTTAGATACGCAGTATTTT
abundance: .; v_gene: TRBV20-1; j_gene: TRBJ2-1; d_gene: .; CDR3aa: CGGPPGRLYNEQFF; CDR3nt: TGCGGTGGCCCCCCGGGACGCCTCTACAATGAGCAGTTCTTC
abundance: few; v_gene: TRBV5-4; j_gene: TRBJ2-2; d_gene: TRBD2; CDR3aa: CASSPRLAGDRTGELFF; CDR3nt: TGTGCCAGCAGCCCCAGACTAGCGGGAGATCGTACCGGGGAGCTGTTTTTT
abundance: .; v_gene: TRBV6-5; j_gene: TRBJ1-2; d_gene: TRBD1; CDR3aa: CASSYNRGWASYGYTF; CDR3nt: TGTGCCAGCAGTTACAACAGGGGATGGGCCTCCTATGGCTACACCTTC
abundance: many; v_gene: TRBV12-3/TRBV12-4; j_gene: TRBJ2-5; d_gene: TRBD1; CDR3aa: CASSLLTGEETQYF; CDR3nt: TGTGCCAGCAGTCTACTGACAGGGGAGGAGACCCAGTACTTC
abundance: .; v_gene: TRBV27; j_gene: TRBJ1-4; d_gene: .; CDR3aa: CASSPDGQEEKLFF; CDR3nt: TGTGCCAGCAGCCCAGACGGACAAGAGGAAAAACTGTTTTTT
abundance: many; v_gene: TRBV20-1; j_gene: TRBJ2-7; d_gene: .; CDR3aa: CSASAPSYEQYF; CDR3nt: TGCAGTGCATCGGCCCCGTCCTACGAGCAGTACTTC
abundance: few; v_gene: TRBV27; j_gene: TRBJ1-2; d_gene: TRBD1; CDR3aa: CASRPGQGASDYGYTF; CDR3nt: TGTGCCAGCAGACCGGGACAGGGGGCTTCAGACTATGGCTACACCTTC
abundance: .; v_gene: TRBV24-1; j_gene: TRBJ1-1; d_gene: .; CDR3aa: CATREQGNTEAFF; CDR3nt: TGTGCCACCAGAGAACAGGGGAACACTGAAGCTTTCTTT
abundance: many; v_gene: TRBV20-1; j_gene: TRBJ2-1; d_gene: TRBD1; CDR3aa: CSVATGIKAYNEQFF; CDR3nt: TGCAGTGTCGCGACAGGGATTAAGGCCTACAATGAGCAGTTCTTC
abundance: many; v_gene: TRBV5-1; j_gene: TRBJ1-1; d_gene: .; CDR3aa: CASSLGSGGPYAEAFF; CDR3nt: TGCGCCAGCAGCCTAGGGTCGGGCGGCCCGTACGCTGAAGCTTTCTTT
abundance: many; v_gene: TRBV20-1; j_gene: TRBJ1-1; d_gene: TRBD1; CDR3aa: CSVTDRPNTEAFF; CDR3nt: TGCAGTGTGACGGACAGGCCCAACACTGAAGCTTTCTTT
abundance: many; v_gene: TRBV2; j_gene: TRBJ1-1; d_gene: TRBD1; CDR3aa: CASSEVRTGAPEAFF; CDR3nt: TGTGCCAGCAGTGAGGTCCGGACAGGGGCACCTGAAGCTTTCTTT
abundance: .; v_gene: TRBV20-1; j_gene: TRBJ2-2; d_gene: .; CDR3aa: CSAKGLANTGELFF; CDR3nt: TGCAGTGCTAAGGGACTGGCGAACACCGGGGAGCTGTTTTTT
abundance: few; v_gene: TRBV4-1; j_gene: TRBJ2-3; d_gene: .; CDR3aa: CASSVATGTQTDTQYF; CDR3nt: TGCGCCAGCAGCGTGGCTACCGGGACCCAGACAGATACGCAGTATTTT
abundance: .; v_gene: TRBV19; j_gene: TRBJ1-5; d_gene: .; CDR3aa: CASSIHRRKGDQPQHF; CDR3nt: TGTGCCAGTAGTATCCACCGGAGGAAGGGCGATCAGCCCCAGCATTTT
abundance: few; v_gene: TRBV28; j_gene: TRBJ1-6; d_gene: TRBD1; CDR3aa: CASRDSTGVTSPLHF; CDR3nt: TGTGCCAGCAGGGATTCTACAGGGGTAACTTCACCCCTCCACTTT
abundance: many; v_gene: TRBV20-1; j_gene: TRBJ2-1; d_gene: TRBD1; CDR3aa: CSARGTGGLRNEQFF; CDR3nt: TGCAGTGCTAGAGGGACAGGGGGTCTACGTAATGAGCAGTTCTTC
abundance: .; v_gene: TRBV28; j_gene: TRBJ2-5; d_gene: TRBD2; CDR3aa: CASSAMGLAGLGQTQYF; CDR3nt: TGTGCCAGCAGTGCTATGGGACTAGCGGGGCTAGGGCAAACCCAGTACTTC
abundance: many; v_gene: TRBV7-9; j_gene: TRBJ2-1; d_gene: .; CDR3aa: CASSLVGRKNEQFF; CDR3nt: TGTGCCAGCAGCTTAGTAGGGCGGAAGAATGAGCAGTTCTTC
abundance: few; v_gene: TRBV7-8; j_gene: TRBJ2-7; d_gene: TRBD2; CDR3aa: CASIRERVAGGPNEQYF; CDR3nt: TGTGCCAGCATCCGCGAGCGGGTAGCGGGGGGGCCTAATGAGCAGTACTTC
abundance: few; v_gene: TRBV7-2; j_gene: TRBJ2-3; d_gene: TRBD1; CDR3aa: CASSLVPDRAVDTQYF; CDR3nt: TGTGCCAGCAGCTTAGTCCCGGACAGGGCGGTGGATACGCAGTATTTT
abundance: many; v_gene: TRBV28; j_gene: TRBJ2-7; d_gene: .; CDR3aa: CASSLGSARYEQYF; CDR3nt: TGTGCCAGCAGTTTGGGTAGTGCAAGGTACGAGCAGTACTTC
abundance: .; v_gene: TRBV6-1; j_gene: TRBJ1-2; d_gene: .; CDR3aa: CASRGRGGYGYTF; CDR3nt: TGTGCCAGCAGAGGACGGGGGGGCTATGGCTACACCTTC
abundance: .; v_gene: TRBV10-1; j_gene: TRBJ1-6; d_gene: TRBD1; CDR3aa: CASSEDRTGARSPLHF; CDR3nt: TGCGCCAGCAGTGAAGATCGGACAGGCGCTCGGTCACCCCTCCACTTT
abundance: many; v_gene: TRBV11-3; j_gene: TRBJ2-1; d_gene: TRBD2; CDR3aa: CASSAGGPSYNEQFF; CDR3nt: TGTGCCAGCAGCGCGGGGGGGCCATCCTACAATGAGCAGTTCTTC
abundance: .; v_gene: TRBV7-2; j_gene: TRBJ2-7; d_gene: TRBD2; CDR3aa: CASSLWVTGGEQYF; CDR3nt: TGTGCCAGCAGCTTATGGGTTACGGGAGGCGAGCAGTACTTC
abundance: .; v_gene: TRBV10-3; j_gene: TRBJ1-2; d_gene: .; CDR3aa: CVISPFGTPVEGYTF; CDR3nt: TGTGTCATCAGCCCTTTTGGGACCCCGGTTGAAGGCTACACCTTC
abundance: many; v_gene: TRBV10-3; j_gene: TRBJ2-1; d_gene: TRBD2; CDR3aa: CAIRPGLAGGLYNEQFF; CDR3nt: TGTGCCATCAGACCGGGACTAGCGGGAGGACTCTACAATGAGCAGTTCTTC
abundance: once; v_gene: TRBV5-1; j_gene: TRBJ2-5; d_gene: .; CDR3aa: CASSLRGARWETQYF; CDR3nt: TGCGCCAGCAGCTTGCGGGGGGCGCGATGGGAGACCCAGTACTTC
abundance: many; v_gene: TRBV12-3/TRBV12-4; j_gene: TRBJ1-5; d_gene: .; CDR3aa: CASSWGPRDQPQHF; CDR3nt: TGTGCCAGCAGCTGGGGCCCTCGGGATCAGCCCCAGCATTTT
abundance: .; v_gene: TRBV7-9; j_gene: TRBJ2-7; d_gene: TRBD2; CDR3aa: CASSLIGGGLLHEQYF; CDR3nt: TGTGCCAGCAGCTTAATCGGCGGGGGGCTCCTCCACGAGCAGTACTTC
abundance: few; v_gene: TRBV5-6; j_gene: TRBJ2-5; d_gene: .; CDR3aa: CASSLSSKTQYF; CDR3nt: TGTGCCAGCAGCTTATCCTCAAAGACCCAGTACTTC
abundance: few; v_gene: TRBV5-1; j_gene: TRBJ2-1; d_gene: TRBD1; CDR3aa: CASSVDRGRDEQFF; CDR3nt: TGCGCCAGCAGCGTGGACAGGGGGAGGGATGAGCAGTTCTTC
abundance: .; v_gene: TRBV10-2; j_gene: TRBJ1-4; d_gene: .; CDR3aa: CASFSPHSGEGVANEKLFF; CDR3nt: TGCGCCAGCTTCAGCCCCCACAGTGGGGAAGGGGTAGCCAATGAAAAACTGTTTTTT
abundance: many; v_gene: TRBV7-2; j_gene: TRBJ2-7; d_gene: TRBD2; CDR3aa: CASSSPGTSGGSEQYF; CDR3nt: TGTGCCAGCAGCTCCCCCGGGACTAGCGGGGGTAGCGAGCAGTACTTC
abundance: few; v_gene: TRBV20-1; j_gene: TRBJ2-4; d_gene: TRBD1; CDR3aa: CSAGRGTGVAKNIQYF; CDR3nt: TGCAGTGCTGGAAGGGGGACAGGGGTAGCCAAAAACATTCAGTACTTC
abundance: few; v_gene: TRBV12-3/TRBV12-4; j_gene: TRBJ2-1; d_gene: .; CDR3aa: CASRNYKTYNEQFF; CDR3nt: TGTGCCAGCAGGAACTATAAGACCTACAATGAGCAGTTCTTC
abundance: many; v_gene: TRBV18; j_gene: TRBJ2-1; d_gene: .; CDR3aa: CASSPKQKNRNEQFF; CDR3nt: TGTGCCAGCTCACCAAAACAGAAAAACCGGAATGAGCAGTTCTTC
abundance: many; v_gene: TRBV12-3/TRBV12-4; j_gene: TRBJ2-5; d_gene: TRBD2; CDR3aa: CASSSPRGLAGKETQYF; CDR3nt: TGTGCCAGCAGTTCCCCTCGGGGACTAGCGGGGAAAGAGACCCAGTACTTC
abundance: many; v_gene: TRBV7-9; j_gene: TRBJ1-5; d_gene: .; CDR3aa: CASSLAARGGVSNQPQHF; CDR3nt: TGTGCCAGCAGCTTAGCCGCCCGGGGGGGTGTGAGCAATCAGCCCCAGCATTTT
abundance: many; v_gene: TRBV20-1; j_gene: TRBJ1-5; d_gene: TRBD1; CDR3aa: CSATRTGLNQPQHF; CDR3nt: TGCAGTGCTACCCGGACAGGCCTCAATCAGCCCCAGCATTTT